This T cell receptor beta chain was sequenced for a study of PD-1 blockade in classical Hodgkin lymphoma. Exposure to brentuximab vedotin varied, and each patient had relapsed following autologous stem cell transplantation. This CDR3 contains 14 residues. Germline V gene lookup returns CDR1 SGDLS and CDR2 YYNGEE. Trimming removed 0 bases at V and 0 bases at J, with 3 bases between. TCRdb keeps only in-frame clones here, not all; method: immunoSEQ multiplex PCR. Of about 43,000 clones in the sample, under 75% were seen once. This clone was counted a few times. This material consisted of peripheral blood mononuclear cells (PBMCs), taken before the second cycle of nivolumab. The chain recombines TRBV9 with TRBJ2-2; D call uncertain. The source of this sequence is a human donor with classical Hodgkin lymphoma. The CDR3 sequence: CASSVATNTGELFF. DNA for the CDR3: TGTGCCAGCAGCGTAGCCACGAACACCGGGGAGCTGTTTTTT. Full variable domain (remainder filled in from reference TRBV9 and TRBJ2-2): DSGVTQTPKHLITATGQRVTLRCSPRSGDLSVYWYQQSLDQGLQFLIQYYNGEERAKGNILERFSAQQFPDLHSELNLSSLELGDSALYFCASSVATNTGELFFGEGSRLTVL.